The 7 T cell receptor beta chains presented below share a single source sample, sequenced in a study of T cells in Graves' hyperthyroidism and ophthalmopathy (dated by TCRdb to the late 2010s). Library preparation was by multiplex PCR. The sequencing machine was an Illumina HiSeq 2000. The TCR beta CDR3 regions were amplified from RNA transcripts. The TCR CDR3 was subjected to a first round of RT-PCR using the HTBI primer set and the Qiagen OneStep RT-PCR kit. In-frame beta chains were kept once TCRdb had trimmed the public reads at Q25 with fastp and called clones with MiXCR. When rows share a CDR3 protein, they turn into one entry using the most common DNA and genes. The sample table shows about 420,000 distinct CDR3 sequences, and roughly 13% are seen once. The biggest ten clones account for about 5% of the sample. Sequenced: blood. These receptor sequences come from a woman under 30 with Graves' hyperthyroidism.

This clonotype has just a few counts. Just one base apart from a much larger clone, this may be a read error. The chain recombines TRBV30 with TRBJ2-7; D is perhaps TRBD2 (5 bases). This CDR3 contains 12 residues. The V end was cut by 8 bases, the J end by 3 bases, with 14 bases between. The germline CDR1 and CDR2 sequences are GTSNPN and SVGIG (reference sequence). CDR3 sequence: CARTVRGYEQYF. The CDR3 DNA is TGTGCCCGGACTGTTCGGGGCTACGAGCAGTACTTC.

This clonotype was observed many times. This chain uses TRBV27 with TRBJ2-1, with 7 nucleotides matching TRBD1. Trimming at V came to 6 bases and at J to 2 bases, leaving 10 bases not matched to a gene. The CDR3 length is 16 residues. Per the germline V gene, CDR1 is MNHEY and CDR2 is SMNVEV (reference sequence). CDR3 region: CASSQGPGGPYNEQFF. CDR3 DNA sequence: TGTGCCAGCAGCCAAGGACCAGGGGGTCCCTACAATGAGCAGTTCTTC.

J is TRBJ2-7 and V is TRBV6-2 or TRBV6-3; 9 nucleotides line up with TRBD2. CDR1 and CDR2 from the germline V gene are MNHEY and SVGEGT. The junction had 8 bases not matched to a gene; V was cut back by 2 bases and J by 6 bases. This CDR3 has 15 amino acids. As DNA, the CDR3 is TGTGCCAGCAGTTACGACAGAAAGGGACTAGCCGAGCAGTACTTC. It codes for CASSYDRKGLAEQYF.

This clonotype was detected ten times or more. The chain has TRBV5-1 and TRBJ2-7; 9 nucleotides agree with TRBD2. Germline V lookup: CDR1 SGHRS, CDR2 YFSETQ. With V trimmed by 1 base and J by 6 bases, 5 bases remained unmatched. The CDR3 is made up of 14 amino acids. The CDR3 sequence: CASSLSGRRFEQYF. CDR3 coding DNA: TGCGCCAGCAGCTTGAGCGGGAGGAGGTTCGAGCAGTACTTC.

In DNA, the CDR3 is TGTGCCAGCAGCTTATTAGGGACCGGCTACACCTTC. Its protein product is CASSLLGTGYTF. The chain uses TRBV7-8 and TRBJ1-2; D might be TRBD1 (5 bases). The CDR3 has 12 residues. The V gene's germline CDR1 is SGHVS and CDR2 FQNEAQ. The ends were cut back, 2 bases at V and 8 bases at J, with 9 bases in the middle. The full variable domain, its missing parts supplied by reference TRBV7-8 and TRBJ1-2, is GAGVSQSPRYKVAKRGQDVALRCDPISGHVSLFWYQQALGQGPEFLTYFQNEAQLDKSGLPSDRFFAERPEGSVSTLKIQRTQQEDSAVYLCASSLLGTGYTFGSGTRLTVV.

The chain carries TRBV6-1 and TRBJ2-2, with D maybe TRBD2 (5 bases). This CDR3 has 14 amino acids. The germline CDR1 and CDR2 sequences are MNHNS and SASEGT. V lost 5 bases and J lost 0, with 7 bases in between. The CDR3 sequence: CASSSGSNTGELFF. The CDR3 DNA follows: TGTGCCAGCAGTAGCGGCTCGAACACCGGGGAGCTGTTTTTT.

A word on this clonotype: One junction end does not reproduce the germline sequence, and a read error may be involved. The chain employs TRBV20-1 and TRBJ2-5, with D uncertain. The CDR3 is 12 amino acids. From germline, CDR1 is DFQATT and CDR2 SNEGSKA (reference sequence). The CDR3 DNA reads TGCAGTGCTATCGTCCACCAAGGGACCCAGTACTTC. Translating it yields CSAIVHQGTQYF.